Included here is one T cell receptor (beta chain) sequence, with context. This clonotype was detected a few times. Its antigen specificity is not known. The sample holds no much larger clone one base away, and base qualities are not on file. The data were obtained in a study of patients and donors after allogeneic stem cell transplantation (dated by TCRdb to 2018 to 2020). Based on the germline V gene, the CDR1 and CDR2 sequences are MGHRA and YSYEKL. The CDR3 runs 13 amino acids, cysteine and phenylalanine included. Only the CDR3 part of the read is kept: 39 bases, read in frame from the first base. V is pruned by 2 bases and J by 8 bases, leaving 3 bases of the junction without a gene match. Receptor libraries were prepared by RT-PCR. TCRdb lists the instrument as NextSeq 550. The raw public data were reprocessed by TCRdb itself: fastp quality trimming at Q25, MiXCR clonotype calling, in-frame beta chains only. Entries that share a CDR3 protein sequence are merged under the most common genes and DNA. The sample records roughly 880,000 distinct CDR3 sequences, about 20% of which are singletons. Around 5.5% of the sample lies in the top ten.

The clonotype comes from a human donor who was either an allogeneic HSCT recipient or a stem cell or donor lymphocyte infusion donor (not recorded which). It is not recorded whose cells these are; they may come from a transplant donor. Sequencing was carried out using blood, either unsorted or a sorted T cell fraction (not recorded which). The sequence is built from TRBV4-1 and TRBJ2-1, with 7 bases in between that match TRBD2. The CDR3 reads CASSQREGDEQFF. The DNA reads as follows: TGCGCCAGCAGCCAAAGGGAGGGCGATGAGCAGTTCTTC.